This T cell receptor (beta chain) was sequenced for a study of a mutant IDH1 vaccine in newly diagnosed glioma. Turning to the study itself: Receipt of radiotherapy, temozolomide, or both preceded the study, and most received both.

Concerning this clone itself: Its antigen is unidentified.

Whole-study findings and limits: Changes in the top peripheral T cell clonotypes seemingly had no bearing on pseudoprogression.

Time point: week 5, during vaccination. One vaccine dose held 300 ug of mutant IDH1 20-mer peptide and came with topical imiquimod. Tumors from donors were new WHO grade 3 or 4 IDH1-mutant astrocytomas with ATRX loss. The table came from immunoSEQ multiplex PCR; TCRdb's copy has only in-frame clones and leaves some out. The sample has tens of thousands of clones, approximately 79% seen once. The sequence derives from a woman aged 18-29 years with glioma. Some clones in this sample may be carry-over from other donors' samples. The material sequenced was PBMCs, taken from a glioma patient whose treatment included an IDH1 peptide vaccine.

The CDR3 here is CASSVAPEGYEQYF. CDR3 DNA: TGTGCCAGCAGCGTAGCACCAGAGGGGTACGAGCAGTACTTC. The chain couples TRBV9 to TRBJ2-7, with D possibly called TRBD1 or TRBD2 (5 bases each). The germline V and J ends were trimmed by 0 bases and 4 bases, with 11 bases remaining between them. This CDR3 region has 14 residues. Germline values: CDR1 SGDLS, CDR2 YYNGEE.